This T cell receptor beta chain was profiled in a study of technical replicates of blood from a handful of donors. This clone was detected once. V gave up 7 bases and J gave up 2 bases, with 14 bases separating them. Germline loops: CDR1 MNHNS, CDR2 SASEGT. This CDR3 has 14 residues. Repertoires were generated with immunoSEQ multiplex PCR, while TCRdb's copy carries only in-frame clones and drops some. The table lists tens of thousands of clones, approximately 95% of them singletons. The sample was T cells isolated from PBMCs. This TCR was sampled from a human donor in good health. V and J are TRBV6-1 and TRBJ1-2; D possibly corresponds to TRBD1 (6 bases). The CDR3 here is CASIPDRSNYGYTF. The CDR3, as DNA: TGTGCCAGCATTCCGGACAGATCCAACTATGGCTACACCTTC.